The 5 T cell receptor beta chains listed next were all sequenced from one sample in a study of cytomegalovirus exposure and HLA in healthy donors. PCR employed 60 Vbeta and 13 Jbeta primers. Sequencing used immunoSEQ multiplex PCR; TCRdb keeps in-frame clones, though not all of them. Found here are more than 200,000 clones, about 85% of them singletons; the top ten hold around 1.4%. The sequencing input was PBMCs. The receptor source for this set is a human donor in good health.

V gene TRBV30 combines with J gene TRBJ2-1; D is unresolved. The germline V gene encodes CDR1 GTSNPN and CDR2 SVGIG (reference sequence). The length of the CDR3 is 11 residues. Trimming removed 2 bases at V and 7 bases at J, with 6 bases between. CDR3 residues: CAWSPENEQFF. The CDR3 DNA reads TGTGCCTGGAGTCCCGAGAATGAGCAGTTCTTC.

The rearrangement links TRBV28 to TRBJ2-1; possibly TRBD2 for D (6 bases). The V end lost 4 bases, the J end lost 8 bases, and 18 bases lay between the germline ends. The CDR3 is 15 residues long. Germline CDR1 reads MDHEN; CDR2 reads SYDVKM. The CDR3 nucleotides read TGTGCCAGCAGTTCCTTCGGACTGGGAGGCGATGAGCAGTTCTTC. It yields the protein CASSSFGLGGDEQFF.

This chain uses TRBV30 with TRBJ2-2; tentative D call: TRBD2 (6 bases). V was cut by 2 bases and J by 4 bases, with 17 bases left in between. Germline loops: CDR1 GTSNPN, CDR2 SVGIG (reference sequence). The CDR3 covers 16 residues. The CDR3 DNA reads TGTGCCTGGAGTCTTCCGGGGGTGAGGGGCACCGGGGAGCTGTTTTTT. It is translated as CAWSLPGVRGTGELFF.

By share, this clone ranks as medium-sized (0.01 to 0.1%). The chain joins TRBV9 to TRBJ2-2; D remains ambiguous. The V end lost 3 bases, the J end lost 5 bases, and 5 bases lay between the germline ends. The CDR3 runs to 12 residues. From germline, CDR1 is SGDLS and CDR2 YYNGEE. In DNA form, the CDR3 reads TGTGCCAGCAGCGCAATTACCGGGGAGCTGTTTTTT. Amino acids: CASSAITGELFF.

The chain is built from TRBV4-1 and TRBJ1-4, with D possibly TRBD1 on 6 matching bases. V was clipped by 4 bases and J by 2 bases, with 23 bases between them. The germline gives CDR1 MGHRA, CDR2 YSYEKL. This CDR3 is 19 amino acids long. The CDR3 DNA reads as TGCGCCAGCAGCCTTAACCGGGACCCAGGGGATAGGACTAATGAAAAACTGTTTTTT. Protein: CASSLNRDPGDRTNEKLFF.